The clone carrying this T cell receptor beta chain was counted once. Only in-frame clones appear in the TCRdb table, and some are missing; sequencing was by immunoSEQ multiplex PCR. The sample includes 120,000 or so clones, about 88% of them seen just once. The data originate from a study of blood T cell repertoires in COVID-19. Background on the study: Sources were T cells, B-cell-depleted T cells, or PBMCs; the material itself was cDNA or gDNA.

Looked up from germline, CDR1 is KGHDR and CDR2 is SFDVKD. The CDR3 covers 16 residues. The V gene lost 4 bases and the J gene lost 3 bases, with 15 bases spanning the gap. The sequence derives from a human donor in a cohort sampled during active COVID-19. Material for sequencing was peripheral blood. V is TRBV24-1 and J is TRBJ2-1; perhaps TRBD2 as D (6 bases). CDR3 in DNA: TGTGCCACCAGTGACGGAGCGGGCGGAGTCTACAATGAGCAGTTCTTC. This encodes CATSDGAGGVYNEQFF.